Presented here are 7 T cell receptor beta chains from one specimen sequenced in a study of T cells in pancreatic ductal adenocarcinoma. This table comes from immunoSEQ multiplex PCR, and its TCRdb copy is limited to in-frame clones, with some not included. The sample consists of over 85,000 clones, 90% to 95% of them appearing once. Surgery without prior neoadjuvant therapy was the treatment of the selected pancreatic ductal adenocarcinoma patients. The sample consisted of PBMCs. These receptors all come from a human donor with pancreatic ductal adenocarcinoma.

The gene calls are TRBV7-9 and TRBJ2-3; D gene unclear. The CDR3 is made up of 13 amino acids. CDR1 is SEHNR, CDR2 FQNEAQ, per germline (reference sequence). V was clipped by 5 bases and J by 3 bases, with 9 bases between them. In DNA form, the CDR3 reads TGTGCCAGCAGCCCAGGATGGACAGATACGCAGTATTTT. This sequence encodes CASSPGWTDTQYF.

The rearrangement links TRBV11-2 to TRBJ1-2; D gene uncertain. This CDR3 is built from 14 residues. Germline CDR1 SGHAT, CDR2 FQNNGV. The V and J ends lost 5 bases and 4 bases respectively, with 14 bases between them. For the CDR3, the DNA is TGTGCCAGCAGCCGAGTTACTGAGCCCTATGGCTACACCTTC. Residues: CASSRVTEPYGYTF.

The V call is TRBV5-6, the J call TRBJ2-4; D call uncertain. The CDR3 is 11 residues long. Germline V gene data show CDR1 as SGHDT and CDR2 as YYEEEE. Trimming removed 3 bases at V and 7 bases at J, with 5 bases between. CDR3 nucleotides: TGTGCCAGCAGCTCAGGTAACATTCAGTACTTC. This codes for CASSSGNIQYF.

The chain carries TRBV28 and TRBJ1-5; TRBD1 is a possible D gene (5 bases). Looked up from germline, CDR1 is MDHEN and CDR2 is SYDVKM. The CDR3 loop spans 14 amino acids. V lost 6 bases and J lost 6, with 15 bases in between. CDR3 sequence reads: CASSPTQGSQPQHF. The CDR3 nucleotides read TGTGCCAGCAGCCCCACCCAGGGTAGTCAGCCCCAGCATTTT.

The CDR3 loop is CASSHSWGENQPQHF. CDR3 DNA: TGTGCCAGCAGTCATTCCTGGGGGGAAAATCAGCCCCAGCATTTT. The chain uses TRBV2 and TRBJ1-5; D possibly corresponds to TRBD1 (5 bases). The V gene's germline CDR1 is SNHLY and CDR2 FYNNEI. V lost 5 bases and J lost 4, with 15 bases in between. CDR3 length: 15 amino acids. Looking up the rest from reference TRBV2 and TRBJ1-5 gives the full variable domain: EPEVTQTPSHQVTQMGQEVILRCVPISNHLYFYWYRQILGQKVEFLVSFYNNEISEKSEIFDDQFSVERPDGSNFTLKIRSTKLEDSAMYFCASSHSWGENQPQHFGDGTRLSIL.

The chain employs TRBV18 and TRBJ1-2; the D gene is possibly TRBD1 (6 bases). The CDR3 totals 16 residues. The V end was cut by 2 bases, the J end by 4 bases, with 17 bases between. Germline V gives CDR1 KGHSH, CDR2 LQKENI. This CDR3 reads CASSPTPGTTSYGYTF. CDR3 nucleotides: TGTGCCAGCTCACCAACTCCCGGGACAACAAGCTATGGCTACACCTTC.

CDR3 DNA: TGCGCCAGCAGCCAAGATCCGGGTGCAGATACGCAGTATTTT. Translated, it gives CASSQDPGADTQYF. The genes are TRBV4-3 and TRBJ2-3, with D unresolved. Trimming stripped 0 bases from V and 4 bases from J, with 8 bases between. This CDR3 is built from 14 residues. CDR1 and CDR2 (germline): LGHNA, YSLEER.